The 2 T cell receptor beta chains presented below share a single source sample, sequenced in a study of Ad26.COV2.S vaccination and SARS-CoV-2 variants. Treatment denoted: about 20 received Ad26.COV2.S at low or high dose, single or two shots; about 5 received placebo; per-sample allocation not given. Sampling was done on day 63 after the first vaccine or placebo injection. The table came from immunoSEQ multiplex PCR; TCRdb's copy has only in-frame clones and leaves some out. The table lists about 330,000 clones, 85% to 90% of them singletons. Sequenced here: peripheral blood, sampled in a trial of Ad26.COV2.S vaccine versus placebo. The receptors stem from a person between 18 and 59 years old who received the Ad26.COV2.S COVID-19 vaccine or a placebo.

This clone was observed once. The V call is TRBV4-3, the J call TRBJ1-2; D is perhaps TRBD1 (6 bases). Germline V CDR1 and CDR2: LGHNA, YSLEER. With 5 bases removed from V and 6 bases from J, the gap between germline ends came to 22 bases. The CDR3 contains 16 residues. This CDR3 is CASSINRESLSDGYTF. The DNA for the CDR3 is TGCGCCAGCAGCATAAACAGGGAATCGCTCTCCGATGGCTACACCTTC.

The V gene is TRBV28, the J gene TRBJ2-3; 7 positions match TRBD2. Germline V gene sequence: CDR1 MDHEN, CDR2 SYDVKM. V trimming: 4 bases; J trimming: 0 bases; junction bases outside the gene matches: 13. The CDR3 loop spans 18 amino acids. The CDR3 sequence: CASSSNFLGGGSTDTQYF. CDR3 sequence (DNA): TGTGCCAGCAGTTCAAACTTTCTTGGGGGGGGGAGCACAGATACGCAGTATTTT.